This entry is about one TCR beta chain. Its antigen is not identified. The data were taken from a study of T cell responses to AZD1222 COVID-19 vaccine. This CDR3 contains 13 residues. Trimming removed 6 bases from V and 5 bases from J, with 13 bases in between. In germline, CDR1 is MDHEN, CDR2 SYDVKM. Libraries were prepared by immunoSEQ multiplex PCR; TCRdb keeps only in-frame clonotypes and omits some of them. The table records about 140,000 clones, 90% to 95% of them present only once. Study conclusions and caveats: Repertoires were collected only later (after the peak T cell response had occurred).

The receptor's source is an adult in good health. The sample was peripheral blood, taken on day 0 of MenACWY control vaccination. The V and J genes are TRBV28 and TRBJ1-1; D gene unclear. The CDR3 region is CASSLLGETEAFF. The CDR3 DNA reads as TGTGCCAGCAGCCTGCTTGGGGAAACTGAAGCTTTCTTT.